This TCR beta chain was identified in a study of post-analysis software for immune sequencing data. Overall study results and limits: A significant reduction in normalized Chao1 diversity was observed in multiple sclerosis patients versus controls.

CDR3 length equals 14 residues. The germline CDR1 and CDR2 sequences are SQVTM and ANQGSEA. V lost 8 bases, J lost 0 bases, and 13 bases lay in between. Libraries were made from TCR beta cDNA, and they carried unique molecular identifiers. TCRdb used MiXCR to reprocess the PCR reads, holding one entry per CDR3 protein. In the table there are under 200,000 distinct CDR3 sequences, under 40% of which are singletons. For this clonotype: Its target is unknown.

This rearrangement joins TRBV29-1 to TRBJ2-2, with D perhaps TRBD2 (6 bases). This sequence originates from a girl aged 10-17 years with multiple sclerosis. Material: blood, obtained after autologous hematopoietic stem cell transplantation. The CDR3 is CSCSGGTNTGELFF. CDR3 sequence (DNA): TGCAGCTGTAGTGGGGGGACGAACACCGGGGAGCTGTTTTTT.